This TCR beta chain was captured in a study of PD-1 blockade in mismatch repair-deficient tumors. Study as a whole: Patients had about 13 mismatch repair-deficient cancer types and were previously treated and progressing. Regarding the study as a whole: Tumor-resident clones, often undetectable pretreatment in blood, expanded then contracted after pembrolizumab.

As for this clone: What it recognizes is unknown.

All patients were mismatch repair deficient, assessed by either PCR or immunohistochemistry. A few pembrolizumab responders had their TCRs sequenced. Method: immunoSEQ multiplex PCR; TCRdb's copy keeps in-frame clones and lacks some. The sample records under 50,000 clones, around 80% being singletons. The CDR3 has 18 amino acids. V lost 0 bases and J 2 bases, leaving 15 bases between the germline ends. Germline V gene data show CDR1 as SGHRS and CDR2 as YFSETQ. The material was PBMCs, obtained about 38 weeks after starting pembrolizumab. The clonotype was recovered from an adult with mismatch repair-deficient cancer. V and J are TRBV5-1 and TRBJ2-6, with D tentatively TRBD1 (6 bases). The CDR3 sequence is CASSLVSGTPTGANVLTF. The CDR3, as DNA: TGCGCCAGCAGCTTGGTCTCCGGGACACCTACTGGGGCCAACGTCCTGACTTTC.